This T cell receptor (beta chain) was obtained from a study of T-cell memory formation after mild COVID-19 (dated by TCRdb to the early 2020s). Background for the entire study: Most TCR sequence clusters were specific to one of the two donors. In a couple of donors, T-cell clones that expanded and contracted after mild COVID-19 were followed by sequencing TCRalpha and TCRbeta repertoires longitudinally. The cohort was made up of two young adult volunteers, one female and one male, who were previously healthy.

This clonotype was seen a single time. Its recognized antigen is unknown. Base qualities are not at hand, and no much larger clone is one base apart. One read alone provides weak support. The sample was run on an Illumina NovaSeq 6000. Using 5'RACE with constant-segment primers, TCRalpha and TCRbeta cDNA libraries were constructed, with sample barcodes and unique molecular identifiers added in the process. Trizol reagent was used to extract RNA from every sample. Libraries were amplified in two PCR steps, with a second sample barcode and Illumina TruSeq adapters added in the second step. Sequencing of the libraries was done on an Illumina NovaSeq, producing 2 x 150 bp paired-end reads. Turning to the authors' computational methods: Reads were demultiplexed and collapsed into UMI-guided consensus sequences with migec v1.2.7. Using mixcr v2.1.11, UMI consensuses were aligned to TRA and TRB V and J templates and then assembled into clonotypes. A clonotype was counted as expanded or contracted only if both edgeR and NoisET called the change significant, with noise models trained on biological replicates. For edgeR calls, the thresholds were a false discovery rate-adjusted p below 0.01 and a log2 fold-change of 1. As an exploratory analysis of dynamics, max-normalized trajectories of the 1000 most abundant clonotypes were examined by PCA with hierarchical clustering. Separately sequenced CD4+ and CD8+ repertoires were used to assign a CD4 or CD8 phenotype to each responding clone. TCRdb applied fastp at Q25 and MiXCR to the public reads, then kept only in-frame beta chains. A single entry per CDR3 protein holds the most common genes and DNA from its merged rows. The V and J calls follow TCRdb's processing rather than the paper's. The sample contains 450,000 to 700,000 distinct CDR3 sequences, under 20% of them found a single time. Together, the top ten hold around 12% of the sample.

Study-wide findings and limitations: The study covered only a couple of mild cases, and larger cohorts including severe cases with pre-infection samples were considered necessary. Contracting CD4+ clones were found mainly in CM and EM memory subsets, while CD8+ clones were enriched in EMRA. Some responding clones were found in pre-infection memory, which suggests that pre-existing cross-reactive memory T cells took part in the SARS-CoV-2 response. SARS-CoV-2 specificity was not confirmed for the second-wave clones peaking on day 37. Clones contracting from day 15 to 85 had balanced CD4/CD8 phenotypes, while a second wave expanding from day 15 to 37 was biased towards CD4+.

PBMCs were isolated by Ficoll-Paque density gradient centrifugation. V drops 6 bases and J drops 3 bases, leaving 16 bases in between. CDR1 and CDR2, looked up from the germline V gene, are MNHEY and SVGEGT. The cysteine opens and the phenylalanine closes a CDR3 of 15 amino acids. Just CDR3 DNA is preserved here, 45 bases in frame from base 1. The receptor's source is an adult woman who had mild COVID-19 (a few samples of this study predate the infection). The sample titles of this study are shuffled in the database, so cell type and time point are left out; the donor was told from shared clones. The sample was PBMCs or a T cell subset sorted from them (not recorded which). The chain links TRBV6-2 or TRBV6-3 with TRBJ2-3, with TRBD2 as a weak D call on 5 bases. Here the CDR3 is given as CASSPTRRYTDTQYF. The base sequence is TGTGCCAGCAGCCCTACTAGACGCTATACAGATACGCAGTATTTT.